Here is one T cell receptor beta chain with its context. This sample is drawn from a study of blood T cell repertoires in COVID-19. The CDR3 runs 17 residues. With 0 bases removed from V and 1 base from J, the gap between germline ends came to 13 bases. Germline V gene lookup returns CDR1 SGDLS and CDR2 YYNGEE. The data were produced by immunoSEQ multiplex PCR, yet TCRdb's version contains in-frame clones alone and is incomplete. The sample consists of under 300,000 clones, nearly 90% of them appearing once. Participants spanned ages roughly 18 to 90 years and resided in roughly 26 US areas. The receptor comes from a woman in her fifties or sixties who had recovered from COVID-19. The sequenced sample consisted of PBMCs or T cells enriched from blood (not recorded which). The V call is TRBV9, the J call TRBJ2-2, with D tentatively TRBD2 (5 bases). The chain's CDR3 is CASSVVRGSLNTGELFF. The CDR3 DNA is TGTGCCAGCAGCGTAGTTCGGGGTTCCCTGAACACCGGGGAGCTGTTTTTT. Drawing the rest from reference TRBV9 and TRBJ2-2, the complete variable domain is DSGVTQTPKHLITATGQRVTLRCSPRSGDLSVYWYQQSLDQGLQFLIQYYNGEERAKGNILERFSAQQFPDLHSELNLSSLELGDSALYFCASSVVRGSLNTGELFFGEGSRLTVL.